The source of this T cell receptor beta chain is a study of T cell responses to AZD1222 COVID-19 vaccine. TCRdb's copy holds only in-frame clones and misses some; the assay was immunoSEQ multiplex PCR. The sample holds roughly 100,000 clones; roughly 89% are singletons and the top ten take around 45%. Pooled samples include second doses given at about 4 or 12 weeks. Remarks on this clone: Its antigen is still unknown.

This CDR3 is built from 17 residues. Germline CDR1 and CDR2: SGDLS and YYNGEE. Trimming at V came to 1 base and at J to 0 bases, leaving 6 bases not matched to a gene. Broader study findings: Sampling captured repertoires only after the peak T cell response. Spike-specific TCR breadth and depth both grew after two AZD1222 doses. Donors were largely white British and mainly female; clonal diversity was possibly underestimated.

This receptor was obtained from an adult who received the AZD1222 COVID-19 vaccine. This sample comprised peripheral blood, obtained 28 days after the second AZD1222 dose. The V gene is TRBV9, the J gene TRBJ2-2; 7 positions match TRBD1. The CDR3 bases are TGTGCCAGCAGCGTACAGCCGGGACAGCCGAACACCGGGGAGCTGTTTTTT. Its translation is CASSVQPGQPNTGELFF.